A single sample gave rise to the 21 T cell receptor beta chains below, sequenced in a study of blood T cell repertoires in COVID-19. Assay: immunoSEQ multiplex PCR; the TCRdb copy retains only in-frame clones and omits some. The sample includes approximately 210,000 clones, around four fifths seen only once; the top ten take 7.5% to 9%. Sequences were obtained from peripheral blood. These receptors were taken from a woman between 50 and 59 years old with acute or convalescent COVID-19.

CDR3 amino acids: CSVSDRGPGNTIYF. DNA for the CDR3: TGCAGCGTGTCCGACAGGGGCCCTGGAAACACCATATATTTT. The chain employs TRBV29-1 and TRBJ1-3, with TRBD1 matching 8 bases. CDR3 length: 14 amino acids. The ends lost 6 bases at V and 2 bases at J; junction bases unmatched: 6. Germline V gene data show CDR1 as SQVTM and CDR2 as ANQGSEA.

The CDR3 here is CATREAAENTEAFF. CDR3 DNA: TGTGCCACCCGAGAGGCGGCAGAGAACACTGAAGCTTTCTTT. This chain connects TRBV19 to TRBJ1-1; D remains ambiguous. Between the trimmed V and J ends, which lost 10 bases and 1 base, there was a span of 16 bases. The CDR3 consists of 14 residues. In germline, CDR1 is LNHDA, CDR2 SQIVND (reference sequence).

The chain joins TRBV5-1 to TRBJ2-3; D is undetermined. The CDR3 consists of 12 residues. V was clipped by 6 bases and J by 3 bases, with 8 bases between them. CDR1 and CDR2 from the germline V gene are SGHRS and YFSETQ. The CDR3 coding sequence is TGCGCCAGCATCTCTGAGACAGATACGCAGTATTTT. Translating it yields CASISETDTQYF.

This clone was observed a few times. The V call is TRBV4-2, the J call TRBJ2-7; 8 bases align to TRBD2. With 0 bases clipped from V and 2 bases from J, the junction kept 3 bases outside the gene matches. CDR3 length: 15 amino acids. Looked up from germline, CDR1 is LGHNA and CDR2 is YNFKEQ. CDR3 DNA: TGTGCCAGCAGCCAAGAGGCGACTAGCGCCTACGAGCAGTACTTC. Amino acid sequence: CASSQEATSAYEQYF.

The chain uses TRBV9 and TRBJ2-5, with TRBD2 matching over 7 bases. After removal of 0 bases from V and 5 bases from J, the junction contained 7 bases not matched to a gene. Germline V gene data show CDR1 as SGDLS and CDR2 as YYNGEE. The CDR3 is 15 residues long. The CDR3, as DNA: TGTGCCAGCAGCGTAGAGAGGGAGGGTGGGGAGACCCAGTACTTC. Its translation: CASSVEREGGETQYF.

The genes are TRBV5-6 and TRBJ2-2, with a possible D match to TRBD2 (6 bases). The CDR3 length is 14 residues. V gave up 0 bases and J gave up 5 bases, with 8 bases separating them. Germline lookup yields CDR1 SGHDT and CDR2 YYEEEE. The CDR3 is CASSLGLGTGELFF. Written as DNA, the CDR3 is TGTGCCAGCAGCTTGGGACTAGGGACCGGGGAGCTGTTTTTT.

CDR3 protein: CASSSDWGNTIYF. In DNA form, the CDR3 reads TGTGCCAGCAGCTCAGATTGGGGCAACACCATATATTTT. The gene calls are TRBV11-2 and TRBJ1-3, with a weak D call TRBD1 (5 bases). This CDR3 region has 13 residues. CDR1 and CDR2 from the germline V gene are SGHAT and FQNNGV. V lost 4 bases to trimming and J lost 7 bases, with 11 bases between them.

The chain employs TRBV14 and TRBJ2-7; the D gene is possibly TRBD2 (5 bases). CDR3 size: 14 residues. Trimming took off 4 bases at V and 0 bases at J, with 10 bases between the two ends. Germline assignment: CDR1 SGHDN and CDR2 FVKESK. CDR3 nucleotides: TGTGCCAGCAGCCGCGGGCTAATCTCCTACGAGCAGTACTTC. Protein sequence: CASSRGLISYEQYF.

The CDR3 nucleotides read TGTGCCACCAGCAGAGGCGGCTCCTACAATGAGCAGTTCTTC. Translated, it gives CATSRGGSYNEQFF. The chain joins TRBV15 to TRBJ2-1; no clear D. Germline CDR1 and CDR2: LNHNV and YYDKDF (reference sequence). V lost 1 base and J lost 0, with 4 bases in between. The CDR3 loop spans 14 amino acids.

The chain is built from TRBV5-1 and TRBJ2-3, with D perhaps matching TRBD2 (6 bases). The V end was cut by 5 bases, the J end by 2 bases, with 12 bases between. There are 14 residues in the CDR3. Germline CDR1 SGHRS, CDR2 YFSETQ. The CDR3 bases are TGCGCCAGCAGTGGGGGAGGTTACACAGATACGCAGTATTTT. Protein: CASSGGGYTDTQYF.

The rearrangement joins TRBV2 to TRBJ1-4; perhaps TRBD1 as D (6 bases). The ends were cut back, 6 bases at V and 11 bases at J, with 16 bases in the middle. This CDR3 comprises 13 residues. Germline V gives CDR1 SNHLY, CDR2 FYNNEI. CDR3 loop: CASSSLTTGKLFF. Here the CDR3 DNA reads TGTGCCAGCAGCAGCCTTACAACAGGGAAACTGTTTTTT.

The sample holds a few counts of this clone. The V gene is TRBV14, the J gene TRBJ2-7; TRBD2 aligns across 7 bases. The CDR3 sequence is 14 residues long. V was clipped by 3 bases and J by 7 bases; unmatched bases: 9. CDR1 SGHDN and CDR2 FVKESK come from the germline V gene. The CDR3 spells CASSHGLVEGEQYF. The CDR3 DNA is TGTGCCAGCAGCCATGGACTAGTTGAGGGTGAGCAGTACTTC.

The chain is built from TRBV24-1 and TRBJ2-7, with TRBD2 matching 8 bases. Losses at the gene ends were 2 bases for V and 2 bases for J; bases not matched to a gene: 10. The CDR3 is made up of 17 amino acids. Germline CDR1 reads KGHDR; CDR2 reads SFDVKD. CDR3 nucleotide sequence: TGTGCCACCAGTGATTCAGGCGGGGGGTTCGACACCTACGAGCAGTACTTC. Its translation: CATSDSGGGFDTYEQYF.

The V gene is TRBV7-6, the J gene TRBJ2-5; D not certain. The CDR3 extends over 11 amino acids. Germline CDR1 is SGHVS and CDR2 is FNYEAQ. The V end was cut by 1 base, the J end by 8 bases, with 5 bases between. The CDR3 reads CASSLVSTQYF. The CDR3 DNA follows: TGTGCCAGCAGCTTAGTTAGTACCCAGTACTTC.

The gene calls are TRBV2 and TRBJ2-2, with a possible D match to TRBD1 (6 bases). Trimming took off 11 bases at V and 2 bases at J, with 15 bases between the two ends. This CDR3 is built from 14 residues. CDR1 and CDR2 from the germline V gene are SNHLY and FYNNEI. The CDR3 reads CAARGRVNTGELFF. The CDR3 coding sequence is TGTGCCGCCAGGGGTCGGGTAAACACCGGGGAGCTGTTTTTT.

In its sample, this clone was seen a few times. The CDR3 protein is CASSPEERVASYEQYF. CDR3 in DNA: TGTGCCAGCTCACCAGAGGAGCGGGTTGCCTCCTACGAGCAGTACTTC. The chain combines TRBV18 with TRBJ2-7, with D possibly TRBD2 on 6 matching bases. The germline V gene encodes CDR1 KGHSH and CDR2 LQKENI. V shed 2 bases and J shed 0 bases, with 14 bases lying between them. The CDR3 length is 16 residues.

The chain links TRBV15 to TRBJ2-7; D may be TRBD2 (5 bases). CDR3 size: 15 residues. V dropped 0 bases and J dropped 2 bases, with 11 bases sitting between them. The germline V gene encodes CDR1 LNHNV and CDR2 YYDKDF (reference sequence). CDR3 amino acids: CATSRDSEGTYEQYF. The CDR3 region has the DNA TGTGCCACCAGCAGAGATTCCGAGGGAACCTACGAGCAGTACTTC.

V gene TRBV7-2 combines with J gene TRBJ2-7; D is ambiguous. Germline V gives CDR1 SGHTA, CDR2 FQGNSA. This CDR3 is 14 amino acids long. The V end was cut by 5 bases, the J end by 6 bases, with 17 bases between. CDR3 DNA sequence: TGTGCCAGCAGCCCCCCGGTAGTGTTCCCCGAGCAGTACTTC. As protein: CASSPPVVFPEQYF.

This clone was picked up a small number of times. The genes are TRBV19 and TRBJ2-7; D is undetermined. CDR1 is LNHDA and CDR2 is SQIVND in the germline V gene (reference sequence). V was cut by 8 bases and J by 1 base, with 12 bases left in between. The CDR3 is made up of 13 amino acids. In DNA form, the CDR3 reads TGTGCCAGTGCGGTTGGCAGATCCTACGAGCAGTACTTC. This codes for CASAVGRSYEQYF.

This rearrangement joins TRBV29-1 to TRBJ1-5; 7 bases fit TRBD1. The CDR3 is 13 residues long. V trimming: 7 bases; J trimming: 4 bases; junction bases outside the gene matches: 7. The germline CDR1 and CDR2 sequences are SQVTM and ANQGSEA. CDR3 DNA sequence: TGCAGCGCCTCGGACAGGACGAATCAGCCCCAGCATTTT. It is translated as CSASDRTNQPQHF.

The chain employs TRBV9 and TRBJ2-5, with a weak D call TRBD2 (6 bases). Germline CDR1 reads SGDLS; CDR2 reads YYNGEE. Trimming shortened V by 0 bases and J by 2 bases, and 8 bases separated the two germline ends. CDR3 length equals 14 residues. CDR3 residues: CASSVAGLQETQYF. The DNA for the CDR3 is TGTGCCAGCAGCGTAGCGGGACTGCAAGAGACCCAGTACTTC.